This T cell receptor beta chain is from a study of regulatory T cells in long-lasting Graves disease. Time point indicated: newly diagnosed GD, antithyroid drugs for less than 3 months. RNA from PBMCs was the source of the TCR library. The CDR3 totals 14 residues. The ends were cut back, 9 bases at V and 2 bases at J, with 16 bases in the middle. CDR1 is KGHDR, CDR2 SFDVKD, per germline. Libraries of TCR beta came from iRepertoire HTBI primers plus Arm-PCR of CDR3 regions. TCRdb fed the multiplex PCR reads into MiXCR, producing one record per CDR3 protein. The sample consists of approximately 440,000 distinct CDR3 sequences, 15% to 20% of them appearing once. This sample was also put to use in a study of T cells in Graves' hyperthyroidism and ophthalmopathy.

The clonotype originates from a man aged 35 to 55 with Graves disease. The V and J genes are TRBV24-1 and TRBJ2-7; no firm D call. The material sequenced was peripheral blood mononuclear cells (PBMCs), taken at new diagnosis, from a patient treated with antithyroid drugs. CDR3: CATQDANFPYEQYF. The DNA for the CDR3 is TGTGCCACCCAAGACGCAAACTTCCCCTACGAGCAGTACTTC.